The 31 T cell receptor beta chains below come from one sample, sequenced in a study of metastatic and nonmetastatic thyroid tumors. Thyroid surgery took place with no prior treatment in any patient. TCRdb re-clonotyped the PCR reads through MiXCR. Of about 13,000 clones listed, 33% are singletons. The sequencing input was tumor tissue. The receptor set was obtained from a male donor with papillary thyroid cancer or a benign thyroid nodule (not recorded which). Some clones in this sample may be carry-over from other donors' samples.

This clone ranks as medium-sized. The chain is built from TRBV5-1 and TRBJ2-2; a possible D gene is TRBD1 (6 bases). The ends were cut back, 1 base at V and 5 bases at J, with 9 bases in the middle. Germline-derived CDR1 and CDR2 are SGHRS and YFSETQ. The CDR3 consists of 14 residues. CDR3 residues: CASSLWDTTGELFF. The CDR3, as DNA: TGCGCCAGCAGCTTGTGGGACACAACCGGGGAGCTGTTTTTT.

The chain couples TRBV11-2 to TRBJ2-2, with 7 nucleotides matching TRBD1. The V segment lost 7 bases and the J segment 5 bases; nucleotides outside the gene matches: 7. CDR1 and CDR2 (germline): SGHAT, FQNNGV. The CDR3 is made up of 14 amino acids. The CDR3 DNA reads TGTGCCAGCAACCCCGAGGGACAGACCGGGGAGCTGTTTTTT. Protein: CASNPEGQTGELFF.

By frequency in the sample, this clone is medium-sized. The chain joins TRBV20-1 to TRBJ2-5; weak D call: TRBD2 (6 bases). From germline, CDR1 is DFQATT and CDR2 SNEGSKA (reference sequence). The CDR3 totals 13 residues. V dropped 8 bases and J dropped 4 bases, with 17 bases sitting between them. CDR3 bases: TGCAGTTCAGCGGGCCCCCCCCCAGAGACCCAGTACTTC. Its translation: CSSAGPPPETQYF.

This clone was counted between two and nine times. The V call is TRBV27, the J call TRBJ2-7; D is unresolved. Germline V lookup: CDR1 MNHEY, CDR2 SMNVEV (reference sequence). The V end was cut by 5 bases, the J end by 3 bases, with 14 bases between. CDR3 length: 14 amino acids. Written as DNA, the CDR3 is TGTGCCAGCAGTCCTACAAGTGGCGGCTACGAGCAGTACTTC. Protein product: CASSPTSGGYEQYF.

The chain couples TRBV28 to TRBJ2-7; 8 bases map to TRBD1. Germline trimming cut 5 bases from V and 0 bases from J; bases unmatched to any gene: 6. Germline loops: CDR1 MDHEN, CDR2 SYDVKM. The CDR3 is 15 residues long. CDR3 residues: CASSRGQDYSYEQYF. DNA for the CDR3: TGTGCCAGCAGTAGGGGACAGGACTACTCCTACGAGCAGTACTTC.

The chain combines TRBV11-2 with TRBJ2-3; the D is unclear. Trimming removed 5 bases at V and 4 bases at J, with 16 bases between. Germline V lookup: CDR1 SGHAT, CDR2 FQNNGV. This CDR3 has 15 residues. This CDR3 reads CASSPESLRADTQYF. The CDR3 DNA reads as TGTGCCAGCAGCCCAGAGTCCCTTAGGGCAGATACGCAGTATTTT.

The chain links TRBV2 to TRBJ2-7; perhaps TRBD1 as D (6 bases). Germline CDR1 is SNHLY and CDR2 is FYNNEI. The CDR3 length is 14 residues. V was pared by 4 bases and J by 2 bases, with 12 bases between. The CDR3 coding sequence is TGTGCCAGCAGTGTGGGACACGGAGCCTACGAGCAGTACTTC. Its protein product is CASSVGHGAYEQYF.

The chain couples TRBV7-2 to TRBJ1-1; no firm D call. Germline assignment: CDR1 SGHTA and CDR2 FQGNSA. V was shortened by 1 base and J by 3 bases, with 12 bases between the two germline ends. The CDR3 runs 15 residues. The CDR3 DNA reads TGTGCCAGCAGCTTAGAAGCCGGGCGAGACACTGAAGCTTTCTTT. Its protein product is CASSLEAGRDTEAFF.

The rearrangement uses TRBV7-3 and TRBJ2-1; D unresolved. The CDR3 is made up of 15 amino acids. Germline V gene sequence: CDR1 SGHTA, CDR2 FQGTGA. The V end was cut by 2 bases, the J end by 7 bases, with 15 bases between. The DNA for the CDR3 is TGTGCCAGCAGCTTAGGCATCGGGTCTTTGAATGAGCAGTTCTTC. Translated: CASSLGIGSLNEQFF.

This chain joins TRBV27 and TRBJ2-3; possibly TRBD2 for D (6 bases). Trimming shortened V by 2 bases and J by 1 base, and 13 bases separated the two germline ends. Looked up from germline, CDR1 is MNHEY and CDR2 is SMNVEV (reference sequence). CDR3 length: 16 amino acids. CDR3 amino acids: CASSLGRGGGTDTQYF. The CDR3 nucleotides are TGTGCCAGCAGTTTAGGTAGAGGCGGGGGCACAGATACGCAGTATTTT.

This chain joins TRBV27 and TRBJ1-3; unclear D gene. The CDR3 is 13 residues long. The germline V gene encodes CDR1 MNHEY and CDR2 SMNVEV (reference sequence). V dropped 6 bases and J dropped 4 bases, with 10 bases sitting between them. The CDR3 is CASRHSSGNTIYF. Written as DNA, the CDR3 is TGTGCCAGCAGACACAGTAGCGGAAACACCATATATTTT.

This clone was observed a handful of times. The chain couples TRBV6-4 to TRBJ2-3; D possibly corresponds to TRBD2 (5 bases). Germline V gene data show CDR1 as MRHNA and CDR2 as SNTAGT. Trimming left V 5 bases short and J 0 bases short, with 9 bases between. The length of the CDR3 is 14 residues. The CDR3 nucleotides are TGTGCCAGCAGTTTCGAGGGAAGCACAGATACGCAGTATTTT. This sequence encodes CASSFEGSTDTQYF.

V is TRBV10-3 and J is TRBJ2-4; TRBD2 matches at 7 bases. After removal of 8 bases from V and 14 bases from J, the junction contained 9 bases not matched to a gene. This CDR3 region has 11 residues. Germline V gene sequence: CDR1 ENHRY, CDR2 SYGVKD. The CDR3 bases are TGTGCCATCGGGGCGGGAGCCCTCAAGTACTTC. Translating it yields CAIGAGALKYF.

This chain links TRBV6-1 with TRBJ2-7; a possible D gene is TRBD2 (5 bases). There are 12 residues in the CDR3. Germline V gene lookup returns CDR1 MNHNS and CDR2 SASEGT. Trimming removed 6 bases at V and 1 base at J, with 7 bases between. The CDR3 sequence: CASRRVSYEQYF. The CDR3 DNA follows: TGTGCCAGCAGGAGGGTTTCCTACGAGCAGTACTTC.

The chain carries TRBV3-1 and TRBJ1-6; D is unresolved. V was cut by 0 bases and J by 10 bases, with 4 bases left in between. The CDR3 is 12 residues long. From germline, CDR1 is LGHDT and CDR2 YNNKEL (reference sequence). In nucleotides, the CDR3 is TGTGCCAGCAGCCAAGAGCACTCACCCCTCCACTTT. Translated: CASSQEHSPLHF.

This clone was counted between two and nine times. CDR3 region: CASSDDGGQGELFF. The DNA for the CDR3 is TGTGCCAGCAGTGACGATGGTGGGCAAGGGGAGCTGTTTTTT. J is TRBJ2-2 and V is TRBV6-1; D is uncertain. The CDR3 has 14 residues. Trimming cost V 3 bases and J 8 bases, with 13 bases left between them. From germline, CDR1 is MNHNS and CDR2 SASEGT.

The chain links TRBV5-1 to TRBJ2-7; TRBD1 matches 9 bases. There are 16 residues in the CDR3. The germline V gene has CDR1 SGHRS and CDR2 YFSETQ. V lost 0 bases to trimming and J lost 1 base; unmatched junction nucleotides: 5. CDR3 residues: CASSLELQGASYEQYF. The CDR3 coding sequence is TGCGCCAGCAGCTTGGAATTACAGGGGGCTTCCTACGAGCAGTACTTC.

The V call is TRBV10-3, the J call TRBJ2-7, with TRBD2 matching 8 bases. This CDR3 spans 17 amino acids. The V gene end was trimmed by 5 bases and the J gene end by 0 bases; junction bases not matched to a gene: 12. Germline CDR1 reads ENHRY; CDR2 reads SYGVKD. The CDR3 spells CAISYASAGGFSYEQYF. The CDR3 nucleotides read TGTGCCATCAGTTATGCCTCTGCGGGAGGTTTCTCCTACGAGCAGTACTTC.

Ten or more counts support this clone. This clone may be a read error of a much larger clone one base away. The chain links TRBV3-1 to TRBJ2-7; D not certain. CDR3 length: 14 residues. V was clipped by 7 bases and J by 0 bases, with 13 bases between them. CDR1 LGHDT and CDR2 YNNKEL come from the germline V gene (reference sequence). The CDR3 protein is CASIARTTSYEQYF. The CDR3 bases are TGTGCCAGCATCGCCCGTACAACCTCCTACGAGCAGTACTTC.

This clone was seen at least ten times. The rearrangement uses TRBV6-1 and TRBJ2-1; 12 positions match TRBD2. The CDR3 loop spans 15 amino acids. Germline trimming cut 5 bases from V and 3 bases from J; bases unmatched to any gene: 2. Germline V CDR1 and CDR2: MNHNS, SASEGT. This CDR3 reads CASSPTSGGYNEQFF. Written as DNA, the CDR3 is TGTGCCAGCAGTCCGACTAGCGGGGGCTACAATGAGCAGTTCTTC.

V gene TRBV4-1 combines with J gene TRBJ2-7, with a possible D match to TRBD1 (5 bases). Trimming removed 1 base from V and 0 bases from J, with 13 bases in between. This CDR3 spans 16 amino acids. Germline V CDR1 and CDR2: MGHRA, YSYEKL. The CDR3 loop reads CASSQGWGGGSYEQYF. Written as DNA, the CDR3 is TGCGCCAGCAGCCAAGGGTGGGGCGGCGGCTCCTACGAGCAGTACTTC.

This clone was counted between two and nine times. This chain links TRBV12-3 or TRBV12-4 with TRBJ1-2, with a weak D call TRBD1 (5 bases). The CDR3 runs 14 residues. V lost 4 bases and J lost 10, with 19 bases in between. The CDR3 loop is CASSSEGTRGPYTF. CDR3 sequence (DNA): TGTGCCAGCAGTTCTGAAGGGACCCGTGGACCCTACACCTTC.

This clone has just one count. The chain couples TRBV5-1 to TRBJ2-3, with D possibly TRBD1 on 6 matching bases. This CDR3 has 16 residues. Between the trimmed V and J ends, which lost 0 bases and 1 base, there was a span of 12 bases. In germline, CDR1 is SGHRS, CDR2 YFSETQ. CDR3 protein: CASSLEQGHRTDTQYF. CDR3 nucleotides: TGCGCCAGCAGCTTGGAACAGGGCCATCGCACAGATACGCAGTATTTT.

V is TRBV11-2 and J is TRBJ2-3; 9 nucleotides agree with TRBD1. V gave up 5 bases and J gave up 4 bases; unmatched junction bases: 13. The germline gives CDR1 SGHAT, CDR2 FQNNGV. This CDR3 contains 17 residues. The CDR3 reads CASSHTTGGGFADTQYF. CDR3 coding DNA: TGTGCCAGCAGCCACACCACAGGGGGCGGTTTCGCAGATACGCAGTATTTT.

This clone has only a few counts. The chain couples TRBV15 to TRBJ2-7; D possibly matches TRBD1 or TRBD2 (5 bases each). The CDR3 has 13 residues. Germline V gene sequence: CDR1 LNHNV, CDR2 YYDKDF (reference sequence). Trimming removed 0 bases at V and 5 bases at J, with 8 bases between. The CDR3 sequence: CATSRDRGHEQYF. In nucleotides, the CDR3 is TGTGCCACCAGCAGAGATCGGGGCCACGAGCAGTACTTC.

This clone was counted a few times. J is TRBJ1-1 and V is TRBV19; perhaps TRBD1 as D (6 bases). Per the germline V gene, CDR1 is LNHDA and CDR2 is SQIVND (reference sequence). Trimming took 3 bases from V and 4 from J, leaving 12 bases between them. The CDR3 has 14 residues. CDR3 sequence (DNA): TGTGCCAGTAGTATTACGGCAGGGGTCACTGAAGCTTTCTTT. The encoded protein is CASSITAGVTEAFF.

The rearrangement joins TRBV6-5 to TRBJ2-1; 9 positions agree with TRBD2. Germline assignment: CDR1 MNHEY and CDR2 SVGAGI. The trim removed 3 bases at V and 6 bases at J, leaving 6 bases unmatched. This CDR3 is built from 15 residues. CDR3 amino acids: CASSYGLAGTNEQFF. CDR3 nucleotide sequence: TGTGCCAGCAGTTATGGGCTAGCGGGAACCAATGAGCAGTTCTTC.

Judged by abundance, this clone is medium-sized. The CDR3 loop is CASSIDTTGLAYEQYF. CDR3 bases: TGTGCCAGTAGTATCGACACCACGGGACTAGCGTACGAGCAGTACTTC. The rearrangement links TRBV19 to TRBJ2-7; 10 bases line up with TRBD2. With 3 bases clipped from V and 4 bases from J, the junction kept 9 bases outside the gene matches. This CDR3 spans 16 amino acids. Germline CDR1 LNHDA, CDR2 SQIVND (reference sequence).

The table lists this clone with a few counts. This sequence joins TRBV28 and TRBJ2-3; unclear D gene. This CDR3 spans 12 amino acids. Germline CDR1 and CDR2: MDHEN and SYDVKM. V shed 6 bases and J shed 7 bases, with 11 bases lying between them. Written as DNA, the CDR3 is TGTGCCAGCAGCTTAGGGTCTAATACGCAGTATTTT. It translates to CASSLGSNTQYF.

Concerning this clone: A single base separates this from a much larger clone, so it may be a read error. In the same sample, other DNA sequences code for this CDR3. The chain links TRBV19 to TRBJ1-1; TRBD1 might be the D (5 bases). The CDR3 contains 13 residues. CDR1 is LNHDA and CDR2 is SQIVND in the germline V gene (reference sequence). V shed 5 bases and J shed 4 bases, with 11 bases lying between them. The CDR3 region is CASSAGTVTEAFF. In DNA, the CDR3 is TGTGCCAGTAGTGCTGGGACGGTCACTGAAGCTTTCTTT.

V gene TRBV20-1 combines with J gene TRBJ2-3, with 11 bases fitting TRBD2. CDR3 length: 14 residues. J was trimmed by 7 bases and V by 0 bases; bases with no gene match: 3. The germline V gene encodes CDR1 DFQATT and CDR2 SNEGSKA (reference sequence). CDR3 sequence reads: CSARDSGRGYTQYF. The CDR3 DNA is TGCAGTGCTAGAGATAGCGGGAGGGGATATACGCAGTATTTT.